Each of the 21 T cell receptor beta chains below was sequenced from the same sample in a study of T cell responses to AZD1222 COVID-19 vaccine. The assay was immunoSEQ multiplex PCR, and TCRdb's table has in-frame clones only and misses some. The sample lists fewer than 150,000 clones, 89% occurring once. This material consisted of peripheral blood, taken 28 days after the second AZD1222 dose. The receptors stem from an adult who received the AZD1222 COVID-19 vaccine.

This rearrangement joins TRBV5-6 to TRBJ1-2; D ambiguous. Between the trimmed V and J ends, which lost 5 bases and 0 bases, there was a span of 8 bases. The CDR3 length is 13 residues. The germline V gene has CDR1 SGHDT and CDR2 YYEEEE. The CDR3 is CASRPGSNYGYTF. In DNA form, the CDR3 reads TGTGCCAGCAGACCCGGGTCTAACTATGGCTACACCTTC.

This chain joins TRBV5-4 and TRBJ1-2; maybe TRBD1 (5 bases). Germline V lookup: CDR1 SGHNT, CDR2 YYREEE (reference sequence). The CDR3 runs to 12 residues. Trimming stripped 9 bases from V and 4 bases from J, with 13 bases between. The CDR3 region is CATVGVGYGYTF. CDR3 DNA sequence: TGTGCCACAGTAGGGGTGGGCTATGGCTACACCTTC.

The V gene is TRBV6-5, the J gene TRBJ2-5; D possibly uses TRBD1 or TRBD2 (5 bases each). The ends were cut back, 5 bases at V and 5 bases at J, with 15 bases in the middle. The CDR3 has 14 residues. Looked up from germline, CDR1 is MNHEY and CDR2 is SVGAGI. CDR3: CASSSRGGTETQYF. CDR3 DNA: TGTGCCAGCAGTAGTCGGGGTGGGACCGAGACCCAGTACTTC.

CDR3 sequence reads: CASRSQLNTEAFF. In DNA form, the CDR3 reads TGCGCCAGCAGGTCACAGCTGAACACTGAAGCTTTCTTT. The rearrangement joins TRBV10-1 to TRBJ1-1; D not resolved. V was clipped by 6 bases and J by 0 bases, with 8 bases between them. This CDR3 region has 13 residues. Germline lookup yields CDR1 WNHNN and CDR2 SYGVQD (reference sequence).

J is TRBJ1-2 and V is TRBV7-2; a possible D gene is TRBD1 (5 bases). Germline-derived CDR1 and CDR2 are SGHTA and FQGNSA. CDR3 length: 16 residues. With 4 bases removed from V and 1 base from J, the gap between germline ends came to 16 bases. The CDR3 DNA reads TGTGCCAGCAGCTACCCTGGGACGGCCCATAACTATGGCTACACCTTC. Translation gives CASSYPGTAHNYGYTF. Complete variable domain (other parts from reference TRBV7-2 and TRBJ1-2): GAGVSQSPSNKVTEKGKDVELRCDPISGHTALYWYRQSLGQGLEFLIYFQGNSAPDKSGLPSDRFSAERTGGSVSTLTIQRTQQEDSAVYLCASSYPGTAHNYGYTFGSGTRLTVV.

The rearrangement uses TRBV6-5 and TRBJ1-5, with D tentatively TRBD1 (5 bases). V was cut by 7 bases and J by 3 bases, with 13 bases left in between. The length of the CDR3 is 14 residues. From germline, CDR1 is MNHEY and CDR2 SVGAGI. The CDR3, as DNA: TGTGCCAGCACAGGGAATTGGGCCAATCAGCCCCAGCATTTT. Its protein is CASTGNWANQPQHF.

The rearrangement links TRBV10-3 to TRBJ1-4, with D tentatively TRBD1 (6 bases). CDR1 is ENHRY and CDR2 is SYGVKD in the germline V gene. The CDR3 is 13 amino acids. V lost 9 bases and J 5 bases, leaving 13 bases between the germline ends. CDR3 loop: CAIGGQENEKLFF. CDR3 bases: TGTGCCATAGGGGGGCAGGAGAATGAAAAACTGTTTTTT.

The CDR3 DNA reads TGTGCCAGTAGTATTGCCGGGGTATTCACAGATACGCAGTATTTT. Its translation: CASSIAGVFTDTQYF. The rearrangement joins TRBV19 to TRBJ2-3; D might be TRBD2 (5 bases). The CDR3 is made up of 15 amino acids. The germline V gene encodes CDR1 LNHDA and CDR2 SQIVND (reference sequence). With 3 bases removed from V and 2 bases from J, the gap between germline ends came to 12 bases.

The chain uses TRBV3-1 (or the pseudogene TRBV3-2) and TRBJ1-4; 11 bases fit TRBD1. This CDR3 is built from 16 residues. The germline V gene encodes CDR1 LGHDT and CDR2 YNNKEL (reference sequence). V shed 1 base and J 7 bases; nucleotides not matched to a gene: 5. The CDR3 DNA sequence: TGTGCCAGCAGCCAAGGGACCGGGACAGGGGGTGAAAAACTGTTTTTT. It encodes CASSQGTGTGGEKLFF.

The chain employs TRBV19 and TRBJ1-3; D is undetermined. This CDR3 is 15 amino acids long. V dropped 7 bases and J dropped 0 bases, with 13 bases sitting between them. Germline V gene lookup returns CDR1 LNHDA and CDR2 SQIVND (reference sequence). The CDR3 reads CASTSKRSSGNTIYF. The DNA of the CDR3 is TGTGCCAGTACCTCAAAGCGATCCTCTGGAAACACCATATATTTT.

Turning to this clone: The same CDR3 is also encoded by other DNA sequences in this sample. CDR3 sequence reads: CASGTGGTYEQYF. The CDR3 DNA follows: TGTGCCAGCGGGACGGGGGGGACGTACGAGCAGTACTTC. This chain joins TRBV7-3 and TRBJ2-7; 8 positions match TRBD2. The CDR3 is 13 residues long. J was trimmed by 4 bases and V by 8 bases; bases with no gene match: 7. The germline V gene has CDR1 SGHTA and CDR2 FQGTGA.

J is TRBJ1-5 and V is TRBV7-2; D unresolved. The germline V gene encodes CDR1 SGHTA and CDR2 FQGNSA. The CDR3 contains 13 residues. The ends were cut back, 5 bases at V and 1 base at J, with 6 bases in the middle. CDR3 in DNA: TGTGCCAGCAGCCCGAACAGCAATCAGCCCCAGCATTTT. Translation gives CASSPNSNQPQHF. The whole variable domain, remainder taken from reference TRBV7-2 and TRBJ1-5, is GAGVSQSPSNKVTEKGKDVELRCDPISGHTALYWYRQSLGQGLEFLIYFQGNSAPDKSGLPSDRFSAERTGGSVSTLTIQRTQQEDSAVYLCASSPNSNQPQHFGDGTRLSIL.

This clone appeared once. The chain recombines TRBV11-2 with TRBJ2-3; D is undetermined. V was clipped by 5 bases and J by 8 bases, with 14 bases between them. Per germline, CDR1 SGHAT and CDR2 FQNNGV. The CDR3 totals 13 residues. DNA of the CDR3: TGTGCCAGCAGCGTACCGAACCCCGCTACGCAGTATTTT. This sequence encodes CASSVPNPATQYF.

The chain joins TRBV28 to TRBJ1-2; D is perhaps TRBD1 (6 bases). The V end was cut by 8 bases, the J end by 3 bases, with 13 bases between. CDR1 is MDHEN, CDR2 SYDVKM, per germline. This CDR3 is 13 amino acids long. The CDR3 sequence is CASFSPGDYGYTF. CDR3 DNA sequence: TGTGCCAGCTTTTCACCAGGGGACTATGGCTACACCTTC.

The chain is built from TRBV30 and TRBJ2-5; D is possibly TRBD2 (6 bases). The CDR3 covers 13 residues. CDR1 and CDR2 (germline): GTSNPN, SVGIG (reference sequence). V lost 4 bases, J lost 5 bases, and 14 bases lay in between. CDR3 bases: TGTGCCTGGAACGGGGGAGCTTGGGAGACCCAGTACTTC. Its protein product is CAWNGGAWETQYF. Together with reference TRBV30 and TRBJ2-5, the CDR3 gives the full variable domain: SQTIHQWPATLVQPVGSPLSLECTVEGTSNPNLYWYRQAAGRGLQLLFYSVGIGQISSEVPQNLSASRPQDRQFILSSKKLLLSDSGFYLCAWNGGAWETQYFGPGTRLLVL.

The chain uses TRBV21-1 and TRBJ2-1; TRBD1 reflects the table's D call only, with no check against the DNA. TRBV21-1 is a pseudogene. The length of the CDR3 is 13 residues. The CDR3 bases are TGTGCCAGCAAGAAGGACAGGGGGTATGAGCAGTTCTTC. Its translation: CASKKDRGYEQFF.

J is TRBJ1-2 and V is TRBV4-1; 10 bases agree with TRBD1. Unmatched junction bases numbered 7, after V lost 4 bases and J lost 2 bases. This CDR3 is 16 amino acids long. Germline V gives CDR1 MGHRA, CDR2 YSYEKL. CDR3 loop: CASSRTDRGSNYGYTF. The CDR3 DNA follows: TGCGCCAGCAGCCGAACGGACAGGGGGTCCAACTATGGCTACACCTTC.

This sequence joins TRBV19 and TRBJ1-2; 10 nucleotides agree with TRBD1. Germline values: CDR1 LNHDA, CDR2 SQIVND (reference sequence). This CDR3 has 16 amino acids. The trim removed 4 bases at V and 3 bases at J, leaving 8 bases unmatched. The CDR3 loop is CASSTFPGQGYYGYTF. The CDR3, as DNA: TGTGCCAGTAGTACCTTTCCGGGACAGGGGTACTATGGCTACACCTTC.

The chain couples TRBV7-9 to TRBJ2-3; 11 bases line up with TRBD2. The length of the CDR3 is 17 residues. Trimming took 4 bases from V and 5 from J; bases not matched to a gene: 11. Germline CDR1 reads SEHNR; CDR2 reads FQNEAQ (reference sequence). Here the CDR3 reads CASSSELSGRGIDTQYF. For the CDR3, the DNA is TGTGCCAGCAGCTCTGAACTTAGCGGGAGGGGTATAGATACGCAGTATTTT.

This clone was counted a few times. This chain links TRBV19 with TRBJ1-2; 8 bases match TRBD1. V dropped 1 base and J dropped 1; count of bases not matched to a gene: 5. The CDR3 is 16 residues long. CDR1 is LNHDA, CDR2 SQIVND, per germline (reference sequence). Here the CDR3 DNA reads TGTGCCAGTAGTATAGGGGGGACAGGAATTAACTATGGCTACACCTTC. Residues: CASSIGGTGINYGYTF.

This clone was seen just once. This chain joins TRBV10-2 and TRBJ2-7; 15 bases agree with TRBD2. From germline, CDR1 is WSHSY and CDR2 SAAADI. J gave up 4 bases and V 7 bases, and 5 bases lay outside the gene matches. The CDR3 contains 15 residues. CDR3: CASNGLAGGFYEQYF. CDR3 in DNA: TGCGCCAGCAACGGACTAGCGGGAGGGTTTTACGAGCAGTACTTC.